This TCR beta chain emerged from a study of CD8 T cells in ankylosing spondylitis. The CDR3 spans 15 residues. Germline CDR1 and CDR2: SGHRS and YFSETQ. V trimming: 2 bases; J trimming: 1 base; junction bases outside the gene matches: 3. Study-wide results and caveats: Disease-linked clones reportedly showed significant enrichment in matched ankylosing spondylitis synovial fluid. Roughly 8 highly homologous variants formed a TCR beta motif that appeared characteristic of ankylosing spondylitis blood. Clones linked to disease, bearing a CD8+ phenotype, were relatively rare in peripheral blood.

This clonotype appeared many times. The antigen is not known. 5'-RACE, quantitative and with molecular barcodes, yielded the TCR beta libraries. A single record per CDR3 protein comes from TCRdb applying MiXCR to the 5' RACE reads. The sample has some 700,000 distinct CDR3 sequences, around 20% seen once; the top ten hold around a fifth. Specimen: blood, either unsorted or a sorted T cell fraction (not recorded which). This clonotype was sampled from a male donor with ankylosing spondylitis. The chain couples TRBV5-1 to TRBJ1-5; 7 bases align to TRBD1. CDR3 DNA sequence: TGCGCCAGCAGCTTAGAGGGGGCAAGCAATCAGCCCCAGCATTTT. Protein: CASSLEGASNQPQHF. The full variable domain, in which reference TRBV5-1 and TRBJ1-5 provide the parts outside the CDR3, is KAGVTQTPRYLIKTRGQQVTLSCSPISGHRSVSWYQQTPGQGLQFLFEYFSETQRNKGNFPGRFSGRQFSNSRSEMNVSTLELGDSALYLCASSLEGASNQPQHFGDGTRLSIL.